The entry that follows covers one T cell receptor (beta chain) sequence. No cognate antigen has been identified for it. No much larger clone exists at a distance of one base, and base qualities are not known. CD8 naive samples were CD45RO-negative cells positively selected for CCR7, giving a CD45RA+CCR7+ population that excluded TemRA cells. The donors were healthy, HIV-negative adults who had no recently reported acute infections or vaccinations. Every donor was a Caucasian adult living in Nashville, Tennessee, USA. Blood was collected by leukapheresis, and PBMCs were isolated by Ficoll-Histopaque density gradient centrifugation and then cryopreserved in liquid nitrogen vapor phase. Analytical flow cytometry was used to check the purity and quantity of each magnetically sorted T cell population. Genomic DNA was isolated from each sorted fraction and quantified by UV absorbance on a Nanodrop 2000c.

This sample is part of a study of shared clonotypes between healthy human individuals (dated by TCRdb to the early 2020s). Background for the entire study: Two women and a few men aged 18 to 49 years were included in the cohort. For each donor, CD4 naive and CD4 memory were each given three plates, CD8 naive was given two plates, and CD8 memory was given one plate. To estimate repertoire size and how much clonotype sharing occurs between individuals, the study deeply sequenced the blood TCR repertoires of five healthy adults. To increase sequencing depth and limit assay-specific biases, TCR repertoire library preparation and sequencing were carried out by different laboratories using diverse techniques. Per donor, leukapheresis produced somewhere between about 0.94 and 9 billion PBMCs. The research as a whole found: Because the study included a small number of donors, the genetic and exposure-history diversity represented was limited. About 5% of naive CD4, 3.5% of naive CD8, 2% to 2.5% of memory CD4, and 0.35% to 0.5% of memory CD8 clonotypes were shared across several donors. Incomplete sequencing was indicated by rarefaction of sorted-subset datasets, despite the large sequencing depth. Naive subsets generally had larger estimated clonotype richness than memory subsets did. Sampling was limited to blood, and TCR repertoires in tissue likely differ from TCR repertoires in blood. Based on pairwise subsampling, the degree of clonotype sharing among donors was expected to be affected by sequencing depth. Compared with non-shared clonotypes, clonotypes shared by all four sorted-subset donors had higher generation probabilities.

The CDR3 runs 15 residues from the cysteine to the phenylalanine. Here the CDR3 DNA is all that survives: 45 bases in frame from base 1. V loses 6 bases, J loses 5 bases, and the germline ends lie 18 bases apart. Taken from the germline V gene, the CDR1 and CDR2 loops are MNHEY and SVGAGI. Using the deep immunoSEQ assay, TCR CDR3 regions were amplified from genomic DNA by multiplex PCR. Genomic DNA extracted from each cell subset was distributed evenly over all wells of several immunoSEQ 96-well plates, and each plate served as one replicate. For sorted subsets, around 200 ng genomic DNA, equal to tens of thousands of T cell genomes, was loaded into each replicate PCR. Purified libraries were quantified with a Qubit 3.0 fluorometer, sized on a Bioanalyzer 2100, and re-quantified with the KAPA Library Quantification kit. A separate single-read 150-cycle Illumina NextSeq 550 flow cell was used to sequence each immunoSEQ 96-well plate. Turning to the authors' computational methods: Because only junctional sequences without quality scores were contained in the immunoSEQ output, filtering matching that applied to full-length reads could not be performed. Sequences were annotated with PyIR, a Python wrapper for IgBLAST v1.9, using IMGT germline references to assign V/J genes and CDR3. Reads were filtered out if the reads had weak V/J assignments (E-value above 1e-6), no CDR3, stop codons, out-of-frame junctions, or ambiguous translated residues. V3J clonotypes were defined as sequences sharing the same inferred V gene, J gene, and CDR3 amino acid sequence. Percentage overlap between repertoires was computed as shared unique clonotypes divided by the size of the smaller repertoire. Three approaches were used to assess repertoire richness: RTK rarefaction, the Chao1 estimator, and Recon v2.1 estimates of unobserved clonotypes. Generation probabilities for all TCRbeta clonotypes obtained by the gDNA method from four donors were computed using OLGA. Not all clones reach the TCRdb copy of this immuneACCESS table, which keeps in-frame sequences only. Checked studies attribute under half of the gap to unresolved V genes and leave the rest unexplained. V, J and clone size are those of that table, while D and trimming were read from the DNA. For this sample the table gives about 2 million clones, of which about 95% were detected only once. The leading ten clones occupy roughly 1.2% of the sample.

The sequenced sample was naive CD8+ T cells sorted from blood. What the cell subset or site label conveys for this sample: CD45RA+CCR7+. The rearranged segments are TRBV6-5 and TRBJ2-3; the D segment may tentatively be TRBD1 or TRBD2, each giving 5 matched bases. The TCR was taken from a man between 18 and 35 years old in good health. CDR3 reads: CASRAPRVGVDTQYF. The bases read TGTGCCAGCAGGGCCCCGAGGGTGGGGGTAGATACGCAGTATTTT.